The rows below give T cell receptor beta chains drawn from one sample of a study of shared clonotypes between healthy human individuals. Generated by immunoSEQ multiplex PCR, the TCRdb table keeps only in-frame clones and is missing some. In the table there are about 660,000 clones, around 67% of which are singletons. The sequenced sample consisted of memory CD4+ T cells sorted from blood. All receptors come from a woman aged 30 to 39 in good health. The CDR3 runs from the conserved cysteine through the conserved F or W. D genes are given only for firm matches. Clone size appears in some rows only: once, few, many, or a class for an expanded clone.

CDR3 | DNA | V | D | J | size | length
CASSLDLRGRYEQYF | TGTGCCAGCAGCTTGGATTTGCGGGGACGCTACGAGCAGTACTTC | TRBV21-1 | - | TRBJ2-7 | - | 15
CASSPGAREAEAFF | TGTGCCAGCAGTCCCGGAGCCAGGGAGGCTGAAGCTTTCTTT | TRBV28 | - | TRBJ1-1 | few | 14
CASSPQLGTGATGELFF | TGTGCCAGCTCACCACAATTGGGGACAGGGGCAACCGGGGAGCTGTTTTTT | TRBV18 | TRBD1 | TRBJ2-2 | - | 17
CASSSLGFRHEQYF | TGTGCCAGCAGCTCCCTGGGGTTTCGGCACGAGCAGTACTTC | TRBV7-9 | - | TRBJ2-7 | once | 14
CASSQGAGGAQPQHF | TGCGCCAGCAGCCAAGGAGCGGGGGGTGCTCAGCCCCAGCATTTT | TRBV4-1 | - | TRBJ1-5 | - | 15
CASSIRDTQYF | TGTGCCAGTAGTATCAGGGATACGCAGTATTTT | TRBV19 | - | TRBJ2-3 | - | 11
CATSPPHGRNREKLFF | TGTGCCACCAGCCCCCCCCATGGGAGAAATCGAGAAAAACTGTTTTTT | TRBV15 | - | TRBJ1-4 | - | 16
CASSLSGDLYSNQPQHF | TGTGCCAGCAGTTTGTCAGGGGACCTATATAGCAATCAGCCCCAGCATTTT | TRBV27 | - | TRBJ1-5 | - | 17
CASMAEDGMNTEAFF | TGTGCCAGCATGGCAGAAGACGGAATGAACACTGAAGCTTTCTTT | TRBV2 | - | TRBJ1-1 | - | 15
CASSLGPRTQYF | TGTGCCAGCAGCTTAGGCCCCCGTACGCAGTATTTT | TRBV7-2 | - | TRBJ2-3 | many | 12
CASSLAYRSSTDTQYF | TGTGCCAGCAGCTTAGCGTACAGGAGTAGCACAGATACGCAGTATTTT | TRBV7-8 | - | TRBJ2-3 | few | 16
CASSAPPKAQYF | TGTGCCAGCAGCGCCCCCCCCAAGGCCCAGTACTTC | TRBV11-2 | - | TRBJ2-5 | once | 12
CASSQQLRYTEAFF | TGTGCCAGCAGTCAACAGCTCCGTTATACTGAAGCTTTCTTT | TRBV6-5 | - | TRBJ1-1 | - | 14
CASSETQGAWINTEAFF | TGTGCCAGCAGTGAAACACAGGGGGCTTGGATAAACACTGAAGCTTTCTTT | TRBV6-1 | TRBD1 | TRBJ1-1 | many | 17
CASSDRTGGGSEQYF | TGTGCCAGCAGTGATAGGACCGGGGGCGGGTCCGAGCAGTACTTC | TRBV25-1 | - | TRBJ2-7 | - | 15
CASSREGVLDTGELFF | TGTGCCAGCTCAAGAGAGGGGGTTTTGGACACCGGGGAGCTGTTTTTT | TRBV18 | - | TRBJ2-2 | - | 16
CASNSGQFSNQPQHF | TGTGCCAGCAACTCAGGCCAGTTTAGCAATCAGCCCCAGCATTTT | TRBV4-2 | - | TRBJ1-5 | - | 15
CASSTRQGSGETQYF | TGCGCCAGCAGCACGCGACAGGGATCAGGCGAGACCCAGTACTTC | TRBV5-1 | TRBD1 | TRBJ2-5 | - | 15
CASSSPDSVEKLFF | TGTGCCAGCAGCTCCCCGGACAGCGTTGAAAAACTGTTTTTT | TRBV4-2 | - | TRBJ1-4 | - | 14
CASSVSGRAGEQFF | TGTGCCAGCAGCGTAAGCGGGAGGGCCGGTGAGCAGTTCTTC | TRBV9 | TRBD2 | TRBJ2-1 | few | 14
CASSLVGGLENTEAFF | TGTGCCAGCAGCTTAGTGGGGGGGCTTGAGAACACTGAAGCTTTCTTT | TRBV7-8 | - | TRBJ1-1 | - | 16
CASSVRTGVETQYF | TGTGCCAGCAGCGTACGGACAGGGGTAGAGACCCAGTACTTC | TRBV5-4 | TRBD1 | TRBJ2-5 | - | 14
CASKVGEISYEQYF | TGCGCCAGCAAGGTTGGGGAAATTTCCTACGAGCAGTACTTC | TRBV5-1 | - | TRBJ2-7 | - | 14
CASSIDRAYEQYF | TGTGCCAGTAGTATTGACAGGGCCTACGAGCAGTACTTC | TRBV19 | TRBD1 | TRBJ2-7 | few | 13
CSVSQSGVGNQPQHF | TGCAGCGTTTCCCAGTCCGGGGTGGGCAATCAGCCCCAGCATTTT | TRBV29-1 | - | TRBJ1-5 | - | 15
CASSFGDRDGHEQFF | TGCGCCAGCAGCTTCGGGGACAGGGATGGGCATGAGCAGTTCTTC | TRBV5-1 | TRBD1 | TRBJ2-1 | - | 15
CASNDPGYGYTF | TGTGCCAGCAACGACCCAGGGTACGGCTACACCTTC | TRBV2 | - | TRBJ1-2 | - | 12
CASSFQGDYGYTF | TGTGCCAGCAGTTTCCAGGGAGACTATGGCTACACCTTC | TRBV28 | - | TRBJ1-2 | - | 13
CASTRTGGPDQPQHF | TGTGCCAGCACCCGGACAGGGGGCCCGGATCAGCCCCAGCATTTT | TRBV27 | TRBD1 | TRBJ1-5 | - | 15
CASSLNGEVQPQHF | TGCGCCAGCAGCCTCAACGGCGAGGTTCAGCCCCAGCATTTT | TRBV4-1 | - | TRBJ1-5 | few | 14
CASSAQSERVAGELFF | TGTGCCAGTAGTGCTCAAAGCGAGAGGGTGGCCGGGGAGCTGTTTTTT | TRBV19 | - | TRBJ2-2 | - | 16
CASSPRTSGTHEQFF | TGTGCCAGTAGTCCAAGGACTAGCGGGACCCATGAGCAGTTCTTC | TRBV19 | TRBD2 | TRBJ2-1 | - | 15
CASSQDSGANVLTF | TGCGCCAGCAGCCAAGACTCTGGGGCCAACGTCCTGACTTTC | TRBV4-1 | - | TRBJ2-6 | - | 14
CASRGQGKAEKLFF | TGTGCCAGCAGGGGACAGGGGAAGGCTGAAAAACTGTTTTTT | TRBV6-5 | TRBD1 | TRBJ1-4 | - | 14
CAIKAGGIDTQYF | TGTGCCATCAAAGCGGGAGGTATAGATACGCAGTATTTT | TRBV10-3 | TRBD2 | TRBJ2-3 | - | 13
CASSDGTSYEQYF | TGTGCCAGCAGTGACGGGACTAGCTACGAGCAGTACTTC | TRBV6-4 | TRBD2 | TRBJ2-7 | few | 13
CASSLGGEYNEQFF | TGCGCCAGCAGCTTGGGGGGAGAATACAATGAGCAGTTCTTC | TRBV5-1 | - | TRBJ2-1 | - | 14
CASSPETVNYGYTF | TGTGCCAGCAGCCCCGAGACTGTGAACTATGGCTACACCTTC | TRBV7-2 | - | TRBJ1-2 | - | 14
CASSLGWQGTAEAFF | TGTGCCAGCAGCTTAGGCTGGCAGGGCACCGCTGAAGCTTTCTTT | TRBV7-9 | - | TRBJ1-1 | once | 15
CASSLAGLAGVSDTQYF | TGCGCCAGCAGCTTGGCCGGACTAGCGGGAGTTAGTGATACGCAGTATTTT | TRBV5-1 | TRBD2 | TRBJ2-3 | - | 17
CASSGGYRRWDGYTF | TGCGCCAGCAGTGGTGGGTACCGCCGATGGGATGGCTACACCTTC | TRBV10-2 | - | TRBJ1-2 | - | 15
CASSDLHTATNEKLFF | TGTGCCAGCAGCGACCTCCACACCGCAACTAATGAAAAACTGTTTTTT | TRBV6-6 | - | TRBJ1-4 | few | 16
CASSFLPPSETQYF | TGCGCCAGCAGCTTCTTGCCGCCTTCCGAGACCCAGTACTTC | TRBV5-1 | - | TRBJ2-5 | few | 14
CASSSGQGFNEQYF | TGCGCCAGCAGCTCGGGACAGGGGTTCAACGAGCAGTACTTC | TRBV5-1 | TRBD1 | TRBJ2-7 | - | 14
CASSVGQASYYGYTF | TGTGCCAGCAGCGTAGGACAGGCTTCGTACTATGGCTACACCTTC | TRBV7-2 | TRBD1 | TRBJ1-2 | - | 15
CATTGDRGLGSSLTGELFF | TGTGCCACCACGGGGGACAGGGGATTGGGAAGTTCCCTCACCGGGGAGCTGTTTTTT | TRBV7-9 | TRBD1 | TRBJ2-2 | - | 19
CASSSGRDKEAFF | TGCGCCAGCAGCTCTGGCCGGGACAAGGAAGCTTTCTTT | TRBV5-1 | - | TRBJ1-1 | - | 13
CASSPGTRTGEQYF | TGTGCCAGCAGCCCCGGGACTAGAACGGGCGAGCAGTACTTC | TRBV28 | TRBD2 | TRBJ2-7 | many | 14